The present entry profiles one T cell receptor beta chain with its context. Its antigen remains unidentified. TCR beta cDNA libraries had unique molecular identifiers. Between about 0.9 and 11 million T cells gave rise to roughly 0.5 million cDNA molecules. Each CDR3 protein gets one entry after TCRdb re-called the PCR reads with MiXCR. This sample has about 400,000 distinct CDR3 sequences, with approximately 38% found just once. These data originate in a study of post-analysis software for immune sequencing data. For the study at large: Both relapsing-remitting and secondary progressive multiple sclerosis featured among the disease courses, as did progressive-relapsing multiple sclerosis. Study results and limitations: Relative to controls, patients with multiple sclerosis showed significantly lower normalized Chao1 diversity. When the samples were clustered directly with F measure, those that had been prepared in the same batch showed strong co-clustering. Relative to controls, patients had a few TRBV segments at higher frequency, with TRBV5-6, TRBV5-1 and TRBV20-1 among these.

Trimming left V 3 bases short and J 0 bases short, with 13 bases between. Germline V gene sequence: CDR1 LGHNA, CDR2 YNFKEQ. The CDR3 length is 16 residues. The receptor's source is a girl aged 5-17 years with multiple sclerosis. This sequence joins TRBV4-2 and TRBJ2-3; D possibly corresponds to TRBD2 (5 bases). The sequenced sample was blood. The CDR3 coding sequence is TGTGCCAGCAGCCACGCGAGCGGTTCGAGCACAGATACGCAGTATTTT. Translating gives CASSHASGSSTDTQYF.